This T cell receptor beta chain was identified in a study of T cells after yellow fever vaccination (dated by TCRdb to the late 2010s). In terms of the full investigation: The SMART-Seq v4 Ultra Low Input RNA kit was used to prepare libraries from fractions with low cell numbers. Blood samples were taken at several timepoints before and after primary and secondary immunization, and bulk PBMC replicates and cell subsets were isolated. Two healthy male donors, one aged 18 to 30 and one aged 30 to 40 years, made up the cohort. Bulk TCR alpha and beta repertoires were sequenced longitudinally to track T-cell clones before and after primary and booster YFV17D yellow fever vaccination. Overall study outcomes, separate from this receptor: Computational filtering was required because FACS-sorted repertoires could contain abundant contaminating clonotypes from the bulk population. The study included only a couple of donors, which limits how far the findings can be generalized. A small fraction of clonotypes appeared in both the CD4 and CD8 compartments, likely as a result of convergent recombination. Compared with the primary T-cell response, the secondary T-cell response was weaker but faster, peaking on day 5 rather than day 15. Most clones expanded after primary vaccination (96% of CD4 and 80% to 90% of CD8) were re-detected after the booster, suggesting that broad memory maintenance occurred.

TCR cDNA was synthesized by 5'RACE template switching, through which a universal primer site and unique molecular identifiers were introduced. Priming of cDNA synthesis was performed from both the TCR alpha and TCR beta constant segments. Two PCR steps were used to amplify libraries, with sample barcodes and sequencing adapters being added in the second step. Sequencing of libraries was performed on Illumina HiSeq 2500 (2x100 bp) or NovaSeq (2x150 bp). The authors' pipeline ran thus. Demultiplexing of reads and collapsing into UMI consensus sequences were performed with MIGEC, and V(D)J alignment was carried out with MiXCR. Vaccine-responding clonotypes were identified with edgeR using replicate PBMC samples, with FDR below 0.01 and a log2 fold change above 5 up to day 15 being required. Bulk clonotypes were assigned CD4 or CD8 identity according to which sequenced CD4 or CD8 repertoire held them at higher abundance. The public reads were reanalyzed by TCRdb: fastp trimming at Q25, MiXCR alignment, in-frame beta chains only. For every CDR3 protein sequence, its rows merge into one entry that carries the most common genes and DNA. TCRdb's processing, not the study's, gives the V and J calls here. The sample includes 610,000 or so distinct CDR3 sequences, with roughly an eighth observed a single time. Of the sample, about 15% is held by the ten largest clones.

This clonotype was counted a few times. The clone's antigen remains unknown. No base quality information exists; no much larger clone differs at one position. Based on the germline V gene (reference sequence), the CDR1 and CDR2 sequences are DFQATT and SNEGSKA. Trimming removed 2 bases from V and 5 bases from J; the gene matches leave 6 bases unexplained. The CDR3 contains 14 residues, cysteine and phenylalanine counted. Only the CDR3 region is kept as DNA, spanning 42 bases read in frame from base 1. What this sample's treatment or condition label stands for: live attenuated yellow fever vaccine strain. At every blood-draw timepoint, two biological replicates of bulk PBMCs were collected. PBMCs were isolated from peripheral blood using a standard Ficoll-Paque protocol. TriZol was used to extract RNA from bulk PBMCs, from CD4 and CD8 fractions, and from dextramer-positive and dextramer-negative fractions.

The V and J genes are TRBV20-1 and TRBJ2-4; 7 central nucleotides agree with TRBD2. Source: PBMCs, taken on the day of the yellow fever booster vaccination. The source of this sequence is a man younger than 45 who received the YFV17D yellow fever vaccine. The nucleotide sequence is TGCAGTGCTAGATCGCGGGAGTCGGAAAACATTCAGTACTTC. This codes for CSARSRESENIQYF.